This passage covers 17 T cell receptor beta chains from one sample sequenced in a study of shared clonotypes between healthy human individuals. Clones were read by immunoSEQ multiplex PCR, and TCRdb kept only the in-frame ones, dropping some. The table shows about 1,900,000 clones, with approximately 94% occurring only once. Naive CD8 cells were CD45RO-negative, positively selected for CCR7, excluding terminally differentiated effector memory CD45RA+ cells. Sequencing was carried out using naive CD8+ T cells sorted from blood. Receptors originate from a man between 18 and 35 years old in good health.

This chain links TRBV7-9 with TRBJ1-5; 9 positions match TRBD1. This CDR3 comprises 16 residues. J was trimmed by 6 bases and V by 4 bases; bases with no gene match: 10. Germline CDR1 and CDR2: SEHNR and FQNEAQ (reference sequence). This CDR3 reads CASSWGQGGRGQPQHF. CDR3 in DNA: TGTGCCAGCAGCTGGGGACAGGGCGGAAGGGGTCAGCCCCAGCATTTT.

The genes are TRBV9 and TRBJ2-1, with 8 bases identical to TRBD2. From germline, CDR1 is SGDLS and CDR2 YYNGEE. CDR3 length equals 15 residues. V trimming: 4 bases; J trimming: 7 bases; junction bases outside the gene matches: 10. CDR3 region: CASSLRPGLGNEQFF. CDR3 DNA: TGTGCCAGCAGCTTGCGTCCGGGACTAGGAAATGAGCAGTTCTTC.

The chain combines TRBV4-1 with TRBJ2-1, with 8 bases lining up with TRBD1. The CDR3 is 16 residues long. The germline V gene has CDR1 MGHRA and CDR2 YSYEKL. Losses at the gene ends were 1 base for V and 5 bases for J; bases not matched to a gene: 7. Written as DNA, the CDR3 is TGCGCCAGCAGCCAAGGCCGGACAGGGAAAAACAATGAGCAGTTCTTC. Its translation is CASSQGRTGKNNEQFF.

This rearrangement joins TRBV29-1 to TRBJ2-7; no definite D call. Deletions cut 3 bases from V and 2 bases from J, with 14 bases between. CDR3 size: 14 residues. Germline V gene sequence: CDR1 SQVTM, CDR2 ANQGSEA. CDR3 nucleotides: TGCAGCGTTGAGGGTTCGGGCAGAGCCTACGAGCAGTACTTC. Translating gives CSVEGSGRAYEQYF.

CDR3 residues: CASSLGRSGGNTIYF. The CDR3 DNA reads TGTGCCAGCAGCTTAGGTCGCTCGGGAGGAAACACCATATATTTT. The chain is built from TRBV11-2 and TRBJ1-3, with unresolved D. Germline V gene data show CDR1 as SGHAT and CDR2 as FQNNGV. The length of the CDR3 is 15 residues. V gave up 1 base and J gave up 4 bases, with 11 bases separating them. Based on the CDR3 plus reference TRBV11-2 and TRBJ1-3, the full variable domain is EAGVAQSPRYKIIEKRQSVAFWCNPISGHATLYWYQQILGQGPKLLIQFQNNGVVDDSQLPKDRFSAERLKGVDSTLKIQPAKLEDSAVYLCASSLGRSGGNTIYFGEGSWLTVV.

The J gene is TRBJ1-2, the V gene TRBV6-5, with D tentatively TRBD1 (5 bases). V was trimmed by 5 bases and J by 5 bases, leaving 15 bases between them. The length of the CDR3 is 14 residues. The germline V gene has CDR1 MNHEY and CDR2 SVGAGI. The CDR3 reads CASSLYGEGYGYTF. The CDR3 coding sequence is TGTGCCAGCAGTCTCTACGGGGAGGGGTATGGCTACACCTTC.

This chain connects TRBV15 to TRBJ2-2; the match to TRBD1 covers 8 bases. CDR1 is LNHNV, CDR2 YYDKDF, per germline (reference sequence). V lost 2 bases and J lost 0; bases outside the gene matches: 5. The CDR3 length is 17 residues. The CDR3 DNA follows: TGTGCCACCAGCAGACCAGGACAGGGCCCGAACACCGGGGAGCTGTTTTTT. Translated: CATSRPGQGPNTGELFF.

The chain has TRBV5-1 and TRBJ2-2; 9 bases are a match to TRBD1. The length of the CDR3 is 14 residues. The germline gives CDR1 SGHRS, CDR2 YFSETQ. Unmatched junction bases numbered 4, after V lost 5 bases and J lost 5 bases. CDR3 DNA sequence: TGCGCCAGCAGAGGGACAGGGACGACCGGGGAGCTGTTTTTT. Encoded protein: CASRGTGTTGELFF.

The rearrangement links TRBV5-4 to TRBJ2-7; 7 bases agree with TRBD2. CDR1 SGHNT and CDR2 YYREEE come from the germline V gene (reference sequence). The CDR3 has 16 residues. V trimming: 0 bases; J trimming: 3 bases; junction bases outside the gene matches: 9. The CDR3 loop is CASSLGVAGSLYEQYF. The CDR3 nucleotides read TGTGCCAGCAGCTTGGGTGTAGCGGGCTCCCTCTACGAGCAGTACTTC.

The chain recombines TRBV27 with TRBJ1-2, with 8 bases matching TRBD1. Germline CDR1 and CDR2: MNHEY and SMNVEV (reference sequence). The CDR3 sequence is 13 residues long. Trimming cost V 5 bases and J 4 bases; bases outside gene matches: 3. CDR3 DNA sequence: TGTGCCAGCAGTATCGGACAGGGCTATGGCTACACCTTC. Protein sequence: CASSIGQGYGYTF.

The chain recombines TRBV2 with TRBJ2-5, with D possibly matching TRBD2 (6 bases). With 6 bases removed from V and 4 bases from J, the gap between germline ends came to 15 bases. Germline CDR1 is SNHLY and CDR2 is FYNNEI. The CDR3 has 14 amino acids. The CDR3 loop reads CASRRRGSPETQYF. CDR3 in DNA: TGTGCCAGCAGGAGGCGGGGATCCCCAGAGACCCAGTACTTC. Using reference TRBV2 and TRBJ2-5 for the parts outside the CDR3, the full variable domain is EPEVTQTPSHQVTQMGQEVILRCVPISNHLYFYWYRQILGQKVEFLVSFYNNEISEKSEIFDDQFSVERPDGSNFTLKIRSTKLEDSAMYFCASRRRGSPETQYFGPGTRLLVL.

Only one count was recorded for this clone. The rearrangement joins TRBV11-2 to TRBJ1-4, with D perhaps TRBD1 (6 bases). CDR3 length: 16 amino acids. The V gene lost 0 bases and the J gene lost 4 bases, with 12 bases spanning the gap. The germline V gene encodes CDR1 SGHAT and CDR2 FQNNGV. The CDR3 spells CASSLDLGGLNEKLFF. CDR3 DNA: TGTGCCAGCAGCTTAGATCTCGGGGGGCTTAATGAAAAACTGTTTTTT.

The chain employs TRBV6-5 and TRBJ2-2; possible D gene TRBD2, 5 bases. CDR1 is MNHEY, CDR2 SVGAGI, per germline. This CDR3 has 15 residues. V shed 4 bases and J shed 4 bases, with 13 bases lying between them. In DNA, the CDR3 is TGTGCCAGCAGTTGGACTGATTCCTCCACCGGGGAGCTGTTTTTT. Amino acids: CASSWTDSSTGELFF.

The chain is built from TRBV7-8 and TRBJ1-4; D gene unclear. There are 16 residues in the CDR3. Between the trimmed V and J ends, which lost 2 bases and 0 bases, there was a span of 10 bases. Germline loops: CDR1 SGHVS, CDR2 FQNEAQ. In DNA, the CDR3 is TGTGCCAGCAGCTTATCCCCACACGCAACTAATGAAAAACTGTTTTTT. Amino acids: CASSLSPHATNEKLFF.

This sequence joins TRBV6-1 and TRBJ2-7; the D gene is possibly TRBD1 (5 bases). CDR3 length equals 12 residues. CDR1 MNHNS and CDR2 SASEGT come from the germline V gene. Trimming left V 1 base short and J 5 bases short, with 6 bases between. For the CDR3, the DNA is TGTGCCAGCAGTGAAGGACAGAACGAGCAGTACTTC. Translation gives CASSEGQNEQYF.

This clone was observed a single time. This rearrangement joins TRBV2 to TRBJ1-6; tentative D call: TRBD1 (5 bases). This CDR3 contains 18 residues. Germline CDR1 SNHLY, CDR2 FYNNEI. With 4 bases removed from V and 0 bases from J, the gap between germline ends came to 16 bases. The CDR3 DNA is TGTGCCAGCAGTGTAAATATGGGGGGAAGCTCCTATAATTCACCCCTCCACTTT. It yields the protein CASSVNMGGSSYNSPLHF. Variable domain in full (rest from reference TRBV2 and TRBJ1-6): EPEVTQTPSHQVTQMGQEVILRCVPISNHLYFYWYRQILGQKVEFLVSFYNNEISEKSEIFDDQFSVERPDGSNFTLKIRSTKLEDSAMYFCASSVNMGGSSYNSPLHFGNGTRLTVT.

The rearrangement links TRBV6-5 to TRBJ2-3; D is unresolved. Trimming took off 4 bases at V and 0 bases at J, with 14 bases between the two ends. The germline CDR1 and CDR2 sequences are MNHEY and SVGAGI. The CDR3 has 16 residues. The DNA of the CDR3 is TGTGCCAGCAGTTTATTCCCAGGCACAAGCACAGATACGCAGTATTTT. It encodes CASSLFPGTSTDTQYF.